Included here is one TCR beta chain sequence, with context. The data originate from a study of blood T cell repertoires in COVID-19. The repertoire was sequenced with immunoSEQ multiplex PCR; TCRdb's copy has only in-frame clones and lacks some. The top ten hold approximately 8% of the sample, which has 150,000 to 200,000 clones, roughly 80% seen once. Sequences were obtained from peripheral blood. This clonotype originated in a man in his 60s with acute or convalescent COVID-19.

The CDR3: CASSFRHRAFGGGFSNQPQHF. The CDR3 DNA reads TGTGCCAGCAGTTTCAGGCATCGCGCTTTCGGAGGCGGCTTTAGCAATCAGCCCCAGCATTTT. The J gene is TRBJ1-5, the V gene TRBV27, with D unclear. Germline V lookup: CDR1 MNHEY, CDR2 SMNVEV (reference sequence). V lost 3 bases and J lost 0, with 27 bases in between. The CDR3 sequence is 21 residues long.